The TCR beta chain described here comes from a study of blood T cell repertoires in COVID-19. Overall study context: From the United States, Italy and Spain came samples of acute and convalescent COVID-19.

Method: immunoSEQ multiplex PCR; TCRdb's copy keeps in-frame clones and lacks some. The data show about 140,000 clones, 80% to 90% seen once. This CDR3 has 14 amino acids. After removal of 5 bases from V and 4 bases from J, the junction contained 6 bases not matched to a gene. Germline CDR1 reads LNHDA; CDR2 reads SQIVND (reference sequence). Sequencing was performed on PBMCs or T cells enriched from blood (not recorded which). V gene TRBV19 combines with J gene TRBJ1-2, with 8 bases matching TRBD1. This TCR derives from a man between 60 and 70 years old who had recovered from COVID-19. The CDR3 loop reads CASSPRTGSYGYTF. The CDR3 DNA follows: TGTGCCAGTAGTCCCAGGACAGGGAGCTATGGCTACACCTTC.